These 30 T cell receptor beta chains were all obtained from the same sample, sequenced in a study of blood T cell repertoires in COVID-19. Measured with immunoSEQ multiplex PCR; TCRdb has only the in-frame clones, and not every one. The sample consists of approximately 150,000 clones, roughly 86% of them appearing once. Sequencing was done on a sample of peripheral blood. Source of these receptors: a woman between 55 and 75 years old who had recovered from COVID-19.

V gene TRBV10-1 combines with J gene TRBJ2-1, with D maybe TRBD2 (6 bases). Germline V gene sequence: CDR1 WNHNN, CDR2 SYGVQD (reference sequence). The V gene lost 4 bases and the J gene lost 6 bases, with 13 bases spanning the gap. This CDR3 contains 14 residues. CDR3 in DNA: TGCGCCAGCAGTGGTGCGGGGCTTACCAATGAGCAGTTCTTC. Its translation: CASSGAGLTNEQFF.

This clone showed up just a few times. The chain has TRBV4-3 and TRBJ1-1; 11 bases agree with TRBD1. Per germline, CDR1 LGHNA and CDR2 YSLEER. There are 15 residues in the CDR3. After removal of 0 bases from V and 4 bases from J, the junction contained 1 base not matched to a gene. CDR3 coding DNA: TGCGCCAGCAGCCAAGAGGGACAGGGGGGCACTGAAGCTTTCTTT. Amino acid sequence: CASSQEGQGGTEAFF.

The rearrangement joins TRBV9 to TRBJ2-5; 7 nucleotides line up with TRBD1. CDR3 length equals 13 residues. After removal of 4 bases from V and 5 bases from J, the junction contained 5 bases not matched to a gene. Germline V lookup: CDR1 SGDLS, CDR2 YYNGEE. CDR3 coding DNA: TGTGCCAGCAGCAGGGGGACAGCGGAGACCCAGTACTTC. The encoded protein is CASSRGTAETQYF.

The V call is TRBV18, the J call TRBJ2-5, with D maybe TRBD1 (6 bases). V lost 2 bases and J lost 5, with 12 bases in between. CDR1 is KGHSH, CDR2 LQKENI, per germline. This CDR3 comprises 14 residues. CDR3 sequence: CASSPAGVSETQYF. In DNA form, the CDR3 reads TGTGCCAGCTCACCAGCAGGGGTGTCGGAGACCCAGTACTTC.

The rearrangement links TRBV6-5 to TRBJ1-2; 9 bases are a match to TRBD1. Germline values: CDR1 MNHEY, CDR2 SVGAGI. V trimming: 0 bases; J trimming: 5 bases; junction bases outside the gene matches: 4. CDR3 length: 15 residues. The CDR3 here is CASSYSYGQGYGYTF. The CDR3 region has the DNA TGTGCCAGCAGTTACTCGTACGGACAGGGGTATGGCTACACCTTC.

This clone was seen just once. Other DNA sequences within the sample encode an identical CDR3. The chain joins TRBV24-1 to TRBJ2-1; no definite D call. Germline V lookup: CDR1 KGHDR, CDR2 SFDVKD. V lost 2 bases to trimming and J lost 4 bases, with 2 bases between them. The CDR3 covers 12 residues. CDR3 nucleotides: TGTGCCACCAGTGATTCTTACAATGAGCAGTTCTTC. It yields the protein CATSDSYNEQFF.

The J gene is TRBJ1-2, the V gene TRBV19, with 9 bases that match TRBD1. V lost 5 bases to trimming and J lost 0 bases; unmatched junction nucleotides: 10. Per the germline V gene, CDR1 is LNHDA and CDR2 is SQIVND (reference sequence). The CDR3 covers 17 residues. Written as DNA, the CDR3 is TGTGCCAGTAGTTCCCGGGACAGGGAAGAATCTAACTATGGCTACACCTTC. Protein sequence: CASSSRDREESNYGYTF.

This sequence joins TRBV5-4 and TRBJ2-2, with a possible D match to TRBD1 (6 bases). The CDR3 has 16 residues. CDR1 SGHNT and CDR2 YYREEE come from the germline V gene (reference sequence). Between the trimmed V and J ends, which lost 3 bases and 4 bases, there was a span of 16 bases. Here the CDR3 reads CASSSPSQGPTGELFF. The CDR3 DNA follows: TGTGCCAGCAGCTCCCCTTCGCAGGGGCCCACCGGGGAGCTGTTTTTT.

The chain has TRBV5-1 and TRBJ1-6; perhaps TRBD1 as D (6 bases). V lost 1 base and J 9 bases, leaving 11 bases between the germline ends. The CDR3 loop spans 14 amino acids. Germline CDR1 reads SGHRS; CDR2 reads YFSETQ. As DNA, the CDR3 is TGCGCCAGCAGCTTGCAGTCACAGGGTTCACCCCTCCACTTT. It translates to CASSLQSQGSPLHF.

This sequence joins TRBV7-9 and TRBJ1-6; 7 bases fit TRBD1. This CDR3 has 16 amino acids. Trimming at V came to 6 bases and at J to 7 bases, leaving 12 bases not matched to a gene. From germline, CDR1 is SEHNR and CDR2 FQNEAQ (reference sequence). The CDR3 DNA is TGTGCCAGCAGTCCCGGGACCAGGGGGACCAATTCACCCCTCCACTTT. Its protein product is CASSPGTRGTNSPLHF.

The chain has TRBV6-5 and TRBJ1-1; D might be TRBD1 (6 bases). Per the germline V gene, CDR1 is MNHEY and CDR2 is SVGAGI. The CDR3 loop spans 15 amino acids. With 2 bases removed from V and 2 bases from J, the gap between germline ends came to 12 bases. CDR3 sequence: CASSYPGTLNTEAFF. CDR3 nucleotides: TGTGCCAGCAGTTACCCTGGGACATTAAACACTGAAGCTTTCTTT.

For the CDR3, the DNA is TGTGCCAGCAGCCGGCAAACAGGGCCTAACACCGGGGAGCTGTTTTTT. As protein: CASSRQTGPNTGELFF. The chain joins TRBV3-1 (or the pseudogene TRBV3-2) to TRBJ2-2; maybe TRBD1 (6 bases). This CDR3 contains 16 residues. V was cut by 4 bases and J by 2 bases, with 14 bases left in between. Germline V gene lookup returns CDR1 LGHDT and CDR2 YNNKEL (reference sequence).

The rearrangement links TRBV19 to TRBJ2-5, with 8 bases aligning to TRBD2. Germline CDR1 LNHDA, CDR2 SQIVND (reference sequence). The junction had 10 bases not matched to a gene; V was cut back by 6 bases and J by 4 bases. This CDR3 comprises 15 residues. The DNA of the CDR3 is TGTGCCAGTAGCCAATCGGTAGCGGGGCCAGAGACCCAGTACTTC. This gives the protein CASSQSVAGPETQYF.

The chain carries TRBV19 and TRBJ2-7; the match to TRBD1 covers 7 bases. The germline CDR1 and CDR2 sequences are LNHDA and SQIVND (reference sequence). The J segment lost 7 bases and the V segment lost 3 bases, leaving 6 bases of the junction unmatched. The CDR3 runs to 13 residues. This chain's CDR3 is CASSISAGGEQYF. CDR3 nucleotide sequence: TGTGCCAGTAGTATTTCGGCAGGGGGTGAGCAGTACTTC.

The genes are TRBV1 and TRBJ2-1; no check of the table's D call, TRBD2, against the DNA was made. TRBV1 is a pseudogene. The CDR3 contains 12 residues. CDR3 DNA sequence: TGCACCAGCAGCCAAGACGGGGTTGAGCAGTTCTTC. Translation: CTSSQDGVEQFF.

V and J are TRBV27 and TRBJ2-3; perhaps TRBD1 as D (6 bases). The V gene lost 5 bases and the J gene lost 6 bases, with 15 bases spanning the gap. There are 14 residues in the CDR3. The germline V gene encodes CDR1 MNHEY and CDR2 SMNVEV (reference sequence). CDR3 sequence: CASSPLDRPDTQYF. The CDR3 coding sequence is TGTGCCAGCAGTCCCTTGGACAGACCGGATACGCAGTATTTT.

The chain combines TRBV9 with TRBJ1-1; D is perhaps TRBD1 (6 bases). CDR3 length: 18 residues. Trimming cost V 0 bases and J 3 bases, with 21 bases left between them. Germline-derived CDR1 and CDR2 are SGDLS and YYNGEE. CDR3 nucleotide sequence: TGTGCCAGCAGCGTAGAAGACTCCTGGATAGGGGGATACACTGAAGCTTTCTTT. Encoded protein: CASSVEDSWIGGYTEAFF. Variable domain in full (rest from reference TRBV9 and TRBJ1-1): DSGVTQTPKHLITATGQRVTLRCSPRSGDLSVYWYQQSLDQGLQFLIQYYNGEERAKGNILERFSAQQFPDLHSELNLSSLELGDSALYFCASSVEDSWIGGYTEAFFGQGTRLTVV.

V and J are TRBV28 and TRBJ2-5; TRBD2 might be the D (5 bases). CDR3 length equals 15 residues. The V end was cut by 6 bases, the J end by 4 bases, with 18 bases between. The germline V gene has CDR1 MDHEN and CDR2 SYDVKM. The CDR3 reads CASRQRLGRGETQYF. Here the CDR3 DNA reads TGTGCCAGCAGGCAACGATTGGGGAGAGGAGAGACCCAGTACTTC.

The V call is TRBV7-8, the J call TRBJ1-1; D is unclear. The CDR3 is 13 residues long. The V end was cut by 3 bases, the J end by 6 bases, with 11 bases between. Per the germline V gene, CDR1 is SGHVS and CDR2 is FQNEAQ. The CDR3 region is CASSFRLAAEAFF. Here the CDR3 DNA reads TGTGCCAGCAGCTTCCGCCTGGCAGCTGAAGCTTTCTTT.

The chain carries TRBV6-5 and TRBJ2-7; D perhaps matches TRBD1 (5 bases). V dropped 6 bases and J dropped 0 bases, with 9 bases sitting between them. Germline CDR1 is MNHEY and CDR2 is SVGAGI. The CDR3 has 13 residues. This chain's CDR3 is CASSGRDSYEQYF. The CDR3 DNA is TGTGCCAGCAGCGGCAGGGACTCCTACGAGCAGTACTTC.

This chain connects TRBV11-1 to TRBJ2-7; a possible D gene is TRBD2 (6 bases). The germline V gene has CDR1 SGHAT and CDR2 FQDESV (reference sequence). This CDR3 contains 15 residues. V was pared by 4 bases and J by 2 bases, with 15 bases between. CDR3 amino acids: CASSSGGTDAYEQYF. CDR3 nucleotides: TGTGCCAGCAGCTCTGGAGGGACCGATGCCTACGAGCAGTACTTC.

The chain has TRBV4-1 and TRBJ1-3; TRBD1 aligns across 7 bases. Germline CDR1 MGHRA, CDR2 YSYEKL. The CDR3 is 14 amino acids. Germline trimming cut 0 bases from V and 6 bases from J; bases unmatched to any gene: 2. The CDR3 spells CASSQDRGLNTIYF. In DNA form, the CDR3 reads TGCGCCAGCAGCCAAGATAGGGGGCTAAACACCATATATTTT.

V gene TRBV5-1 combines with J gene TRBJ2-3; the match to TRBD2 covers 7 bases. CDR3 length: 14 amino acids. Germline assignment: CDR1 SGHRS and CDR2 YFSETQ. Unmatched junction bases numbered 6, after V lost 2 bases and J lost 6 bases. The DNA of the CDR3 is TGCGCCAGCAGCTTCTCCGGGGGGTGGGATACGCAGTATTTT. This sequence encodes CASSFSGGWDTQYF.

The chain has TRBV7-2 and TRBJ2-5; 9 positions match TRBD2. V shed 5 bases and J 5 bases; nucleotides not matched to a gene: 6. Germline CDR1 and CDR2: SGHTA and FQGNSA. The CDR3 spans 14 residues. CDR3 sequence: CASSLGLAVETQYF. For the CDR3, the DNA is TGTGCCAGCAGCCTGGGACTAGCTGTGGAGACCCAGTACTTC.

CDR3 in amino acids: CATSRETGQLNIQYF. The CDR3 nucleotides read TGTGCCACCAGCAGAGAGACGGGACAGCTAAACATTCAGTACTTC. V is TRBV15 and J is TRBJ2-4; 7 positions match TRBD1. The CDR3 is 15 amino acids. CDR1 and CDR2 from the germline V gene are LNHNV and YYDKDF (reference sequence). J was trimmed by 6 bases and V by 0 bases; bases with no gene match: 5.

The chain has TRBV11-2 and TRBJ2-5; D is undetermined. CDR1 and CDR2 (germline): SGHAT, FQNNGV. The CDR3 contains 14 residues. V gave up 1 base and J gave up 5 bases, with 11 bases separating them. CDR3 in amino acids: CASSLGYSFETQYF. The DNA for the CDR3 is TGTGCCAGCAGCTTAGGTTATAGTTTTGAGACCCAGTACTTC. Supplemented by reference TRBV11-2 and TRBJ2-5, the full variable domain reads EAGVAQSPRYKIIEKRQSVAFWCNPISGHATLYWYQQILGQGPKLLIQFQNNGVVDDSQLPKDRFSAERLKGVDSTLKIQPAKLEDSAVYLCASSLGYSFETQYFGPGTRLLVL.

A few counts support this clone. The CDR3 sequence is CASSLGRSNQPQHF. The CDR3 DNA sequence: TGTGCCAGCAGTTTAGGCAGAAGCAATCAGCCCCAGCATTTT. V usage is TRBV28 and J usage is TRBJ1-5; D is undetermined. The germline V gene encodes CDR1 MDHEN and CDR2 SYDVKM. The length of the CDR3 is 14 residues. V was shortened by 2 bases and J by 1 base, with 6 bases between the two germline ends.

This chain's CDR3 is CASIGGGAPGEQYF. The CDR3 DNA sequence: TGTGCCAGCATTGGCGGGGGGGCCCCGGGCGAGCAGTACTTC. This chain links TRBV2 with TRBJ2-7, with 9 bases lining up with TRBD2. The germline V gene encodes CDR1 SNHLY and CDR2 FYNNEI. The CDR3 totals 14 residues. V gave up 7 bases and J gave up 6 bases; unmatched junction bases: 10.

This chain joins TRBV21-1 and TRBJ1-2; the table calls TRBD1, which could not be checked here. TRBV21-1 is a pseudogene segment. The CDR3 is 13 amino acids. The CDR3 DNA reads TGTGCCTGGTGGACAGGGATATTCTATGGCTACACCTTC. The encoded protein is CAWWTGIFYGYTF.

V and J are TRBV3-1 (or the pseudogene TRBV3-2) and TRBJ2-1, with D perhaps TRBD2 (6 bases). Trimming took 1 base from V and 8 from J, leaving 18 bases between them. Germline V gene data show CDR1 as LGHDT and CDR2 as YNNKEL (reference sequence). This CDR3 is 16 amino acids long. Written as DNA, the CDR3 is TGTGCCAGCAGCCAAGGGGGCGCGGGGTGGAGCGATGAGCAGTTCTTC. Protein product: CASSQGGAGWSDEQFF.